This T cell receptor (beta chain) was captured by sequencing in a study of blood T cell repertoires in COVID-19. Study summary: Specimens from acute and convalescent COVID-19 originated in the United States, Italy and Spain.

This CDR3 is built from 16 residues. CDR1 SGHTA and CDR2 FQGNSA come from the germline V gene. V shed 5 bases, J shed 9 bases, and the junction held 12 bases outside the gene matches. Some clones are missing from TCRdb's copy, which holds only in-frame ones; the method was immunoSEQ multiplex PCR. The sample contains 65,000 to 80,000 clones, approximately 82% of which appear only once. The TCR originated in a human donor in a cohort sampled during active COVID-19. Sequencing was done on a sample of peripheral blood. V gene TRBV7-2 combines with J gene TRBJ2-5, with 13 nucleotides matching TRBD2. The CDR3: CASSPWTSGGGWAQYF. DNA for the CDR3: TGTGCCAGCAGCCCATGGACTAGCGGGGGTGGTTGGGCCCAGTACTTC.